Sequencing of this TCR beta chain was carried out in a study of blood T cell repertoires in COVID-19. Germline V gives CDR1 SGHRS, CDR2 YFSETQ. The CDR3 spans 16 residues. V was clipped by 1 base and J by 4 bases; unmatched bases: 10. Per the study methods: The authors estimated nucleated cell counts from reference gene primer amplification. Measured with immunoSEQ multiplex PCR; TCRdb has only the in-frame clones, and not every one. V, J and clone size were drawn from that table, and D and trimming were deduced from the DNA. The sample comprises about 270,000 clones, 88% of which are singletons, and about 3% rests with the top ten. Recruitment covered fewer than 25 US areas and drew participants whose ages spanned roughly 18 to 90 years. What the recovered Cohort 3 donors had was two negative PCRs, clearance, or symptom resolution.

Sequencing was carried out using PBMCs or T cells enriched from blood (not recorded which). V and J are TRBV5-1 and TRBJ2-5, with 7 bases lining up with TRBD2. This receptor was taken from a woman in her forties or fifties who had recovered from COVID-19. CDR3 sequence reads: CASSLRRAGAAETQYF. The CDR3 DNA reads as TGCGCCAGCAGCTTGCGTAGGGCGGGAGCTGCAGAGACCCAGTACTTC.